This record concerns one T cell receptor beta chain sequence. What it binds is unknown. CD4+ cells yielded CD45RA+ naive and CD45RA-negative memory subsets. This specimen comes from a study of shared clonotypes between healthy human individuals. Study-wide findings and caveats: Sequencing depth was predicted to influence how clonotypes are shared among donors.

For every subset, genomic DNA was evenly distributed across several immunoSEQ plates. The assay was immunoSEQ multiplex PCR, and TCRdb's table has in-frame clones only and misses some. The data contain over 2 million clones, roughly 96% of them singletons. Germline CDR1 reads MNHNY; CDR2 reads SVGAGI (reference sequence). CDR3 length equals 15 residues. Trimming pared 4 bases from V and 2 bases from J, leaving 15 bases between. The specimen was naive CD4+ T cells sorted from blood. This sample's subset: CD45RA+ positively selected. The origin of this receptor is a man aged 18 to 29 in good health. V is TRBV6-6 and J is TRBJ2-7; D gene unclear. In nucleotides, the CDR3 is TGTGCCAGCAGTTCGGGTCCCTTGACCACCTACGAGCAGTACTTC. Amino acid sequence: CASSSGPLTTYEQYF.